The 18 T cell receptor beta chains below all came from one sample that was sequenced in a study of control samples from healthy donors and cancer patients. Profiling relied on immunoSEQ multiplex PCR, and the TCRdb table lists in-frame clones only, not all of them. This sample has 60,000 to 95,000 clones, with approximately 91% found just once. The sequenced material came from PBMCs. Receptors were obtained from a woman in her fifties or sixties with colorectal cancer.

The rearrangement uses TRBV5-1 and TRBJ2-6; 8 nucleotides line up with TRBD1. CDR3 length: 17 residues. Per germline, CDR1 SGHRS and CDR2 YFSETQ. The ends lost 2 bases at V and 0 bases at J; junction bases unmatched: 4. CDR3 protein: CASSFGTGYSGANVLTF. CDR3 nucleotides: TGCGCCAGCAGCTTTGGGACAGGTTACTCTGGGGCCAACGTCCTGACTTTC.

V is TRBV3-1 (or the pseudogene TRBV3-2) and J is TRBJ2-6; 10 nucleotides line up with TRBD2. Germline V lookup: CDR1 LGHDT, CDR2 YNNKEL (reference sequence). J gave up 1 base and V 0 bases, and 15 bases lay outside the gene matches. CDR3 length: 22 residues. The CDR3 DNA reads as TGTGCCAGCAGCCAAGACCCCTACACTAATAGCGGGGGGACATCTGGGGCCAACGTCCTGACTTTC. Protein product: CASSQDPYTNSGGTSGANVLTF.

The chain is built from TRBV13 and TRBJ1-1; D ambiguous. This CDR3 has 13 amino acids. Trimming removed 2 bases from V and 1 base from J, with 5 bases in between. Germline-derived CDR1 and CDR2 are PRHDT and FYEKMQ (reference sequence). For the CDR3, the DNA is TGTGCCAGCAGCTTAACGGCGAACACTGAAGCTTTCTTT. It is translated as CASSLTANTEAFF.

The V call is TRBV5-4, the J call TRBJ2-1; D may be TRBD1 (6 bases). The CDR3 consists of 13 residues. The V end lost 4 bases, the J end lost 5 bases, and 10 bases lay between the germline ends. Germline V gene lookup returns CDR1 SGHNT and CDR2 YYREEE (reference sequence). Here the CDR3 DNA reads TGTGCCAGCAGCCAGGACAGACACAATGAGCAGTTCTTC. Amino acid sequence: CASSQDRHNEQFF.

V is TRBV3-1 (or the pseudogene TRBV3-2) and J is TRBJ1-5, with D uncertain. This CDR3 comprises 14 residues. V shed 1 base and J shed 3 bases, with 7 bases lying between them. Germline CDR1 reads LGHDT; CDR2 reads YNNKEL (reference sequence). CDR3 sequence reads: CASSQGSDNQPQHF. Written as DNA, the CDR3 is TGTGCCAGCAGCCAAGGGTCAGACAATCAGCCCCAGCATTTT.

CDR3 in DNA: TGTGCCAGCAGCCCGACCTCCGGACAGGTTAATTCACCCCTCCACTTT. Amino acid sequence: CASSPTSGQVNSPLHF. This rearrangement joins TRBV7-6 to TRBJ1-6, with 7 bases lining up with TRBD1. CDR3 size: 16 residues. The junction had 10 bases not matched to a gene; V was cut back by 5 bases and J by 6 bases. Germline-derived CDR1 and CDR2 are SGHVS and FNYEAQ.

This clone was found once. The chain recombines TRBV19 with TRBJ1-5; 9 bases match TRBD1. The V segment lost 6 bases and the J segment 6 bases; nucleotides outside the gene matches: 12. The CDR3 is made up of 16 amino acids. The germline gives CDR1 LNHDA, CDR2 SQIVND (reference sequence). CDR3 protein: CASRTTGQGRGQPQHF. Written as DNA, the CDR3 is TGTGCCAGTAGGACCACCGGACAGGGGAGAGGTCAGCCCCAGCATTTT. The full variable domain, in which reference TRBV19 and TRBJ1-5 provide the parts outside the CDR3, is DGGITQSPKYLFRKEGQNVTLSCEQNLNHDAMYWYRQDPGQGLRLIYYSQIVNDFQKGDIAEGYSVSREKKESFPLTVTSAQKNPTAFYLCASRTTGQGRGQPQHFGDGTRLSIL.

The chain links TRBV5-6 to TRBJ1-1; TRBD1 is a possible D gene (5 bases). The V end was cut by 5 bases, the J end by 1 base, with 9 bases between. From germline, CDR1 is SGHDT and CDR2 YYEEEE. This CDR3 has 13 amino acids. The CDR3 sequence is CASSFTGNTEAFF. The CDR3 DNA is TGTGCCAGCAGTTTTACAGGGAACACTGAAGCTTTCTTT. The entire variable domain, with the rest obtained from reference TRBV5-6 and TRBJ1-1, is as follows: DAGVTQSPTHLIKTRGQQVTLRCSPKSGHDTVSWYQQALGQGPQFIFQYYEEEERQRGNFPDRFSGHQFPNYSSELNVNALLLGDSALYLCASSFTGNTEAFFGQGTRLTVV.

The rearrangement links TRBV9 to TRBJ2-1, with 8 positions matching TRBD1. The CDR3 is made up of 19 amino acids. Germline assignment: CDR1 SGDLS and CDR2 YYNGEE. The V segment lost 1 base and the J segment 4 bases; nucleotides outside the gene matches: 16. CDR3 residues: CASSVNTDDRQGRYNEQFF. DNA of the CDR3: TGTGCCAGCAGCGTAAATACGGACGACAGACAGGGGCGATACAATGAGCAGTTCTTC.

The genes are TRBV20-1 and TRBJ1-2; D is undetermined. The germline gives CDR1 DFQATT, CDR2 SNEGSKA (reference sequence). Trimming stripped 5 bases from V and 5 bases from J, with 3 bases between. The CDR3 length is 9 residues. The CDR3 sequence: CSAGYGYTF. Written as DNA, the CDR3 is TGCAGTGCTGGTTATGGCTACACCTTC.

The DNA of the CDR3 is TGTGCCAGCAGTCCCCGACAGGGGGCGGGTACTGAAGCTTTCTTT. Amino acid sequence: CASSPRQGAGTEAFF. V is TRBV6-2 or TRBV6-3 and J is TRBJ1-1; 10 bases map to TRBD1. The CDR3 is 15 amino acids. V shed 5 bases, J shed 5 bases, and the junction held 8 bases outside the gene matches. Germline lookup yields CDR1 MNHEY and CDR2 SVGEGT.

CDR3 DNA sequence: TGCAGCGCTGGGGGGACAGAGATAAAATCCGGGGAGCTGTTTTTT. The encoded protein is CSAGGTEIKSGELFF. This chain joins TRBV29-1 and TRBJ2-2, with D maybe TRBD1 (7 bases). The CDR3 runs 15 residues. Germline assignment: CDR1 SQVTM and CDR2 ANQGSEA. Trimming took 7 bases from V and 6 from J, leaving 21 bases between them.

The chain has TRBV3-1 (or the pseudogene TRBV3-2) and TRBJ2-1; TRBD2 is a possible D gene (5 bases). V was trimmed by 6 bases and J by 7 bases, leaving 19 bases between them. CDR1 and CDR2 (germline): LGHDT, YNNKEL (reference sequence). The CDR3 has 15 amino acids. CDR3 sequence: CASSFVPSLTNEQFF. The CDR3 DNA reads as TGTGCCAGCAGTTTCGTACCTAGCCTCACTAATGAGCAGTTCTTC.

The rearrangement uses TRBV7-8 and TRBJ1-3; 8 nucleotides align to TRBD1. From germline, CDR1 is SGHVS and CDR2 FQNEAQ. V was clipped by 1 base and J by 2 bases; unmatched bases: 7. CDR3 length: 17 amino acids. The CDR3 nucleotides are TGTGCCAGCAGCTTAGGTGGACAGGGTCAAGCTGGAAACACCATATATTTT. It specifies CASSLGGQGQAGNTIYF.

The V call is TRBV20-1, the J call TRBJ1-5; 7 nucleotides match TRBD1. Germline CDR1 DFQATT, CDR2 SNEGSKA (reference sequence). CDR3 length: 14 amino acids. V lost 3 bases and J lost 2; bases outside the gene matches: 4. The chain's CDR3 is CSASGTGGNQPQHF. Written as DNA, the CDR3 is TGCAGTGCTAGTGGCACAGGGGGCAATCAGCCCCAGCATTTT.

V and J are TRBV20-1 and TRBJ2-1, with unresolved D. The CDR3 totals 11 residues. V shed 3 bases and J shed 7 bases, with 7 bases lying between them. Germline-derived CDR1 and CDR2 are DFQATT and SNEGSKA (reference sequence). CDR3 coding DNA: TGCAGTGCTAGCCGTACTAATGAGCAGTTCTTC. It is translated as CSASRTNEQFF.

V and J are TRBV18 and TRBJ2-2; 9 bases line up with TRBD1. J lost 2 bases, V lost 3 bases, and 4 bases had no gene match. The CDR3 is 16 residues long. The germline CDR1 and CDR2 sequences are KGHSH and LQKENI. The CDR3 bases are TGTGCCAGCTCACCTTCGGGACAGGGAAACACCGGGGAGCTGTTTTTT. Translation gives CASSPSGQGNTGELFF. The variable domain in full, with the rest retrieved from reference TRBV18 and TRBJ2-2, is NAGVMQNPRHLVRRRGQEARLRCSPMKGHSHVYWYRQLPEEGLKFMVYLQKENIIDESGMPKERFSAEFPKEGPSILRIQQVVRGDSAAYFCASSPSGQGNTGELFFGEGSRLTVL.

With respect to this clone: The junction departs from germline at one end; a sequencing error may be responsible. This chain connects TRBV6-5 to TRBJ2-1; D might be TRBD2 (5 bases). Per germline, CDR1 MNHEY and CDR2 SVGAGI. The CDR3 spans 11 residues. Written as DNA, the CDR3 is TGTGCCGGCAGTCGGGGAACTGAGCAGTTCTTC. Translating it yields CAGSRGTEQFF.